These T cell receptor beta chains were read from a single sample in a study of cytomegalovirus exposure and HLA in healthy donors. The data were produced by immunoSEQ multiplex PCR, yet TCRdb's version contains in-frame clones alone and is incomplete. The sample shows some 140,000 clones, 60% to 80% of them seen only once. The sample taken for sequencing was PBMCs. The origin of the receptors is a man aged 30 to 45 in good health and CMV-seropositive. Each CDR3 is given with its conserved first and last residue. The D gene is left open where the match is weak.

j_gene: -
d_gene: TRBD2
v_gene: TRBV28
CDR3aa: CASTFPQGGNYEQYF

j_gene: TRBJ2-1
d_gene: -
v_gene: TRBV28
CDR3aa: CATGNSRWEFF

j_gene: TRBJ2-1
d_gene: TRBD2
v_gene: TRBV11-3
CDR3aa: CASSLSGSPNEQFF

j_gene: TRBJ2-1
d_gene: -
v_gene: TRBV27
CDR3aa: CATQRRSFRDEQFF

j_gene: TRBJ2-1
d_gene: -
v_gene: TRBV2
CDR3aa: CASSPWEYTSYNEQFF

j_gene: TRBJ1-2
d_gene: -
v_gene: TRBV12-2
CDR3aa: CASRLENSGKDYGYTF

j_gene: TRBJ2-1
d_gene: TRBD2
v_gene: TRBV4-1
CDR3aa: CASSPRTSGGGNNEQFF

j_gene: TRBJ2-7
d_gene: TRBD1
v_gene: TRBV27
CDR3aa: CASSLTRPGQHSYEQYF

j_gene: TRBJ2-1
d_gene: -
v_gene: TRBV27
CDR3aa: CASSIDSLGAYNEQFF

j_gene: TRBJ2-7
d_gene: -
v_gene: TRBV28
CDR3aa: CASNGQSYEQYF

j_gene: TRBJ2-5
d_gene: TRBD2
v_gene: TRBV4-2
CDR3aa: CASSQRVTSEQETQYF

j_gene: TRBJ1-1
d_gene: -
v_gene: TRBV2
CDR3aa: CASRKERQSGAFF

j_gene: TRBJ2-2
d_gene: TRBD2
v_gene: TRBV5-6
CDR3aa: CASSLETAGGPIFGELFF

j_gene: TRBJ2-5
d_gene: TRBD2
v_gene: TRBV29-1
CDR3aa: CSVEASGKETQYF

j_gene: TRBJ2-5
d_gene: -
v_gene: TRBV28
CDR3aa: CASSIRDSETQYF

j_gene: TRBJ1-1
d_gene: TRBD1
v_gene: TRBV28
CDR3aa: CASSLWGQGLNTEAFF

j_gene: TRBJ2-2
d_gene: TRBD2
v_gene: TRBV11-2
CDR3aa: CASRSGGAGELFF

j_gene: TRBJ2-1
d_gene: TRBD2
v_gene: TRBV4-2
CDR3aa: CASSQEVAGVKNEQFF

j_gene: TRBJ2-7
d_gene: TRBD1
v_gene: TRBV19
CDR3aa: CASSIAHRGHEQYF

j_gene: TRBJ2-1
d_gene: TRBD1
v_gene: TRBV2
CDR3aa: CASSKQGPGYNEQFF

j_gene: TRBJ2-7
d_gene: -
v_gene: TRBV7-9
CDR3aa: CASSLAHYEQYF

j_gene: TRBJ2-2
d_gene: TRBD1
v_gene: TRBV4-2
CDR3aa: CASSPYRGMGSFGTSGGELFF

j_gene: TRBJ2-1
d_gene: TRBD2
v_gene: TRBV4-1
CDR3aa: CASSQEPGLAGTYNEQFF

j_gene: TRBJ2-1
d_gene: TRBD2
v_gene: TRBV14
CDR3aa: CASSQGVRTSGNNEQFF

j_gene: TRBJ1-5
d_gene: TRBD1
v_gene: TRBV30
CDR3aa: CAWCRTGINQPQHF

j_gene: TRBJ1-1
d_gene: TRBD1
v_gene: TRBV27
CDR3aa: CASSSGTGGLSEAFF

j_gene: TRBJ2-2
d_gene: TRBD1
v_gene: TRBV2
CDR3aa: CASRGQGANTGELFF

j_gene: TRBJ2-3
d_gene: -
v_gene: TRBV15
CDR3aa: CATGSSTDTQYF